Following are 27 T cell receptor beta chains from one sample sequenced in a study of T-cell memory formation after mild COVID-19. TCRdb re-called the 5' RACE reads through MiXCR, storing one row per CDR3 protein. The sample records approximately 110,000 distinct CDR3 sequences, about 20% being singletons. The sequencing sample was made of PBMCs or a T cell subset sorted from them (not recorded which). Every receptor here comes from a man aged 18 to 30 who had mild COVID-19 (a few samples of this study predate the infection). Cell type and time point are not known.

V usage is TRBV7-2 and J usage is TRBJ2-7, with 11 positions matching TRBD2. Germline V lookup: CDR1 SGHTA, CDR2 FQGNSA. Trimming removed 4 bases from V and 0 bases from J; junction bases left unmatched: 2. This CDR3 comprises 15 residues. The DNA of the CDR3 is TGTGCCAGCAGCTCCGGACTAGCGGGCTCCTACGAGCAGTACTTC. It is translated as CASSSGLAGSYEQYF.

The chain employs TRBV4-3 and TRBJ2-3; D might be TRBD2 (5 bases). This CDR3 region has 18 residues. Germline loops: CDR1 LGHNA, CDR2 YSLEER. Trimming took 0 bases from V and 2 from J, leaving 18 bases between them. CDR3 nucleotides: TGCGCCAGCAGCCAAGAAGGGTGGGAGCGGCCATTCACAGATACGCAGTATTTT. Amino acids: CASSQEGWERPFTDTQYF.

This clonotype was detected only a few times. Here the CDR3 reads CASWTSAEEDTQYF. The CDR3 nucleotides are TGTGCCAGCTGGACTAGCGCGGAGGAGGATACGCAGTATTTT. The chain joins TRBV12-3 or TRBV12-4 to TRBJ2-3; TRBD2 aligns across 9 bases. Trimming at V came to 8 bases and at J to 6 bases, leaving 9 bases not matched to a gene. CDR3 length: 14 residues.

The chain employs TRBV7-9 and TRBJ2-7; D remains unclear. The germline V gene encodes CDR1 SEHNR and CDR2 FQNEAQ (reference sequence). The CDR3 extends over 13 amino acids. V lost 5 bases and J 5 bases, leaving 13 bases between the germline ends. This CDR3 is CASSPTEIHEQYF. In DNA form, the CDR3 reads TGTGCCAGCAGCCCGACGGAGATCCACGAGCAGTACTTC.

This clonotype was counted a few times. The chain is built from TRBV30 and TRBJ2-3; TRBD2 agrees at 8 bases. The CDR3 totals 15 residues. Per germline, CDR1 GTSNPN and CDR2 SVGIG (reference sequence). J was trimmed by 8 bases and V by 5 bases; bases with no gene match: 15. The CDR3 sequence is CAWCRLSGGDGTQYF. In nucleotides, the CDR3 is TGTGCCTGGTGTCGCCTGAGCGGGGGAGATGGTACGCAGTATTTT.

This clonotype occurred a few times. The chain recombines TRBV20-1 with TRBJ1-6; 7 bases line up with TRBD1. The CDR3 covers 14 residues. The germline CDR1 and CDR2 sequences are DFQATT and SNEGSKA (reference sequence). V shed 0 bases and J 14 bases; nucleotides not matched to a gene: 10. CDR3 amino acids: CSARDGQAPVALHF. The CDR3 nucleotides read TGCAGTGCTAGAGACGGACAGGCGCCGGTAGCCCTCCACTTT.

This rearrangement joins TRBV7-2 to TRBJ2-3; tentatively, D is TRBD1 or TRBD2 (5 bases each). CDR1 and CDR2 (germline): SGHTA, FQGNSA. V was shortened by 3 bases and J by 3 bases, with 22 bases between the two germline ends. This CDR3 has 18 residues. CDR3 sequence reads: CASSFTLILGAETDTQYF. As DNA, the CDR3 is TGTGCCAGCAGCTTCACTCTTATACTCGGGGCCGAAACAGATACGCAGTATTTT.

This clonotype was seen a few times. The genes are TRBV4-3 and TRBJ1-2; 8 bases are shared with TRBD1. J gave up 5 bases and V 0 bases, and 8 bases lay outside the gene matches. The CDR3 consists of 16 residues. CDR1 is LGHNA, CDR2 YSLEER, per germline. Written as DNA, the CDR3 is TGCGCCAGCAGCCAAGATTTCGCAGGGGGCTTTTATGGCTACACCTTC. This codes for CASSQDFAGGFYGYTF.

V usage is TRBV24-1 and J usage is TRBJ2-1; tentative D call: TRBD2 (6 bases). Trimming pared 9 bases from V and 7 bases from J, leaving 12 bases between. The CDR3 covers 12 residues. CDR1 is KGHDR, CDR2 SFDVKD, per germline. This CDR3 reads CATGMGRNEQFF. The CDR3 DNA sequence: TGTGCCACCGGAATGGGGAGGAATGAGCAGTTCTTC.

This chain connects TRBV12-3 or TRBV12-4 to TRBJ2-3; 8 nucleotides agree with TRBD1. V lost 7 bases, J lost 1 base, and 7 bases stayed unmatched. This CDR3 is 15 amino acids long. The DNA for the CDR3 is TGTGCCAGCAATTCAGGGGGCGGAGGCACAGATACGCAGTATTTT. Amino acids: CASNSGGGGTDTQYF.

The chain combines TRBV6-6 with TRBJ1-1, with TRBD1 as a possible D gene (6 bases). Germline V gene sequence: CDR1 MNHNY, CDR2 SVGAGI (reference sequence). Trimming pared 2 bases from V and 5 bases from J, leaving 12 bases between. The CDR3 sequence is 14 residues long. CDR3: CASSYPRGGTEAFF. CDR3 DNA sequence: TGTGCCAGCAGTTACCCGAGGGGGGGTACTGAAGCTTTCTTT.

This clonotype occurred a few times. V usage is TRBV5-6 and J usage is TRBJ1-1; D call uncertain. This CDR3 has 15 amino acids. Germline V CDR1 and CDR2: SGHDT, YYEEEE. V lost 6 bases to trimming and J lost 6 bases, with 21 bases between them. CDR3 in DNA: TGTGCCAGCACCTCTCCCCGGGTTCAGGAAGCTGAAGCTTTCTTT. This gives the protein CASTSPRVQEAEAFF. Drawing the rest from reference TRBV5-6 and TRBJ1-1, the complete variable domain is DAGVTQSPTHLIKTRGQQVTLRCSPKSGHDTVSWYQQALGQGPQFIFQYYEEEERQRGNFPDRFSGHQFPNYSSELNVNALLLGDSALYLCASTSPRVQEAEAFFGQGTRLTVV.

The chain recombines TRBV29-1 with TRBJ1-2; TRBD1 agrees at 7 bases. The CDR3 totals 15 residues. Unmatched junction bases numbered 10, after V lost 1 base and J lost 5 bases. Germline CDR1 reads SQVTM; CDR2 reads ANQGSEA. CDR3 sequence: CSVEVGPGQVYGYTF. The CDR3 DNA reads as TGCAGCGTTGAAGTCGGACCCGGACAGGTGTATGGCTACACCTTC.

This chain uses TRBV29-1 with TRBJ1-1, with D unclear. Germline-derived CDR1 and CDR2 are SQVTM and ANQGSEA. V lost 6 bases and J lost 1, with 9 bases in between. There are 12 residues in the CDR3. The CDR3 DNA reads TGCAGCGTCCAGACCGAGAACACTGAAGCTTTCTTT. This sequence encodes CSVQTENTEAFF. Supplemented by reference TRBV29-1 and TRBJ1-1, the full variable domain reads SAVISQKPSRDICQRGTSLTIQCQVDSQVTMMFWYRQQPGQSLTLIATANQGSEATYESGFVIDKFPISRPNLTFSTLTVSNMSPEDSSIYLCSVQTENTEAFFGQGTRLTVV.

This clonotype was seen only a few times. The V call is TRBV7-3, the J call TRBJ1-5; 7 bases map to TRBD1. The junction had 10 bases not matched to a gene; V was cut back by 5 bases and J by 6 bases. Looked up from germline, CDR1 is SGHTA and CDR2 is FQGTGA. The CDR3 contains 15 residues. The chain's CDR3 is CASSLGGGKGQPQHF. The CDR3, as DNA: TGTGCCAGCAGCCTGGGAGGGGGCAAAGGTCAGCCCCAGCATTTT.

This sequence joins TRBV20-1 and TRBJ2-3; TRBD2 is a possible D gene (5 bases). The V gene's germline CDR1 is DFQATT and CDR2 SNEGSKA (reference sequence). Trimming took 1 base from V and 1 from J, leaving 6 bases between them. The CDR3 sequence is 13 residues long. As DNA, the CDR3 is TGCAGTGCTAGAGTCGGGGGCACAGATACGCAGTATTTT. Amino acid sequence: CSARVGGTDTQYF.

This clonotype is labeled medium-sized. The chain combines TRBV12-3 or TRBV12-4 with TRBJ2-1, with 8 bases matching TRBD2. The CDR3 runs 14 residues. Trimming removed 3 bases from V and 4 bases from J; junction bases left unmatched: 2. Written as DNA, the CDR3 is TGTGCCAGCAGTTTGGGCGGGGGGTACAATGAGCAGTTCTTC. Protein sequence: CASSLGGGYNEQFF.

This clonotype was observed many times. This sequence joins TRBV6-5 and TRBJ2-1; 7 bases are a match to TRBD2. Germline V gene data show CDR1 as MNHEY and CDR2 as SVGAGI. With V trimmed by 3 bases and J by 3 bases, 5 bases remained unmatched. The length of the CDR3 is 15 residues. The CDR3 loop reads CASSYTGGSYNEQFF. The CDR3 coding sequence is TGTGCCAGCAGTTATACCGGGGGGAGCTACAATGAGCAGTTCTTC.

The rearrangement links TRBV7-2 to TRBJ2-5; maybe TRBD1 (6 bases). The CDR3 runs 14 residues. The germline V gene encodes CDR1 SGHTA and CDR2 FQGNSA. V lost 5 bases and J lost 5, with 15 bases in between. CDR3 DNA: TGTGCCAGCAGCCTATGGACAGACGGGGAGACCCAGTACTTC. It is translated as CASSLWTDGETQYF.

This sequence joins TRBV4-3 and TRBJ1-5; D remains ambiguous. Trimming removed 0 bases from V and 7 bases from J, with 10 bases in between. CDR1 and CDR2 from the germline V gene are LGHNA and YSLEER. CDR3 length: 14 amino acids. The CDR3 nucleotides read TGCGCCAGCAGCCAAGACACCTATGGGCAGCCCCAGCATTTT. The encoded protein is CASSQDTYGQPQHF.

By proportion, this clonotype is medium-sized. Here the CDR3 DNA reads TGCGCCAGCAGCCCCCCTCCGTCGCAGACCAAGGGACTCTATGGCTACACCTTC. Protein sequence: CASSPPPSQTKGLYGYTF. The chain combines TRBV4-3 with TRBJ1-2, with D perhaps TRBD1 (5 bases). V shed 4 bases and J shed 4 bases, with 25 bases lying between them. Germline assignment: CDR1 LGHNA and CDR2 YSLEER. CDR3 length: 18 amino acids.

The chain couples TRBV20-1 to TRBJ2-7; D is uncertain. With 0 bases removed from V and 0 bases from J, the gap between germline ends came to 9 bases. CDR1 is DFQATT and CDR2 is SNEGSKA in the germline V gene (reference sequence). CDR3 length: 14 residues. CDR3 amino acids: CSARDATSSYEQYV. The CDR3 DNA reads as TGCAGTGCTAGAGATGCGACAAGCTCCTACGAGCAGTACGTC.

This clonotype has more than one count but fewer than ten. This chain uses TRBV12-3 or TRBV12-4 with TRBJ2-3, with 14 nucleotides matching TRBD2. J lost 7 bases, V lost 6 bases, and 9 bases had no gene match. The CDR3 consists of 16 residues. The CDR3 protein is CASSDRLAGGRNTQYF. Written as DNA, the CDR3 is TGTGCCAGCAGCGATCGACTAGCGGGGGGGCGTAATACGCAGTATTTT.

This clonotype has only a few counts. The rearrangement links TRBV20-1 to TRBJ1-2; TRBD1 is a possible D gene (5 bases). Per the germline V gene, CDR1 is DFQATT and CDR2 is SNEGSKA (reference sequence). The CDR3 runs 16 residues. Trimming took 2 bases from V and 3 from J, leaving 19 bases between them. The CDR3 sequence: CSARRPGGSVDYGYTF. As DNA, the CDR3 is TGCAGTGCTAGACGTCCCGGGGGGTCGGTCGACTATGGCTACACCTTC.

A few counts support this clonotype. The CDR3 nucleotides read TGTGCCAGCAGTCCCGGGTCTGGCGAGCAGTACGTC. This encodes CASSPGSGEQYV. The V gene is TRBV28, the J gene TRBJ2-7; no definite D call. Per the germline V gene, CDR1 is MDHEN and CDR2 is SYDVKM. The length of the CDR3 is 12 residues. The V end lost 5 bases, the J end lost 6 bases, and 11 bases lay between the germline ends.

This chain uses TRBV7-9 with TRBJ1-1; 8 positions agree with TRBD1. This CDR3 has 12 residues. V was clipped by 5 bases and J by 9 bases; unmatched bases: 5. Germline V gene data show CDR1 as SEHNR and CDR2 as FQNEAQ (reference sequence). The CDR3 DNA sequence: TGTGCCAGCAGCATCGGACAGGGTCAAGCTTTCTTT. Its translation is CASSIGQGQAFF.

J is TRBJ2-4 and V is TRBV12-3 or TRBV12-4, with D possibly matching TRBD1 (6 bases). This CDR3 is 15 amino acids long. The V end was cut by 8 bases, the J end by 1 base, with 15 bases between. Here the CDR3 reads CASASGVLAKNIQYF. The CDR3 DNA is TGTGCCAGCGCTTCAGGGGTTCTGGCCAAAAACATTCAGTACTTC.